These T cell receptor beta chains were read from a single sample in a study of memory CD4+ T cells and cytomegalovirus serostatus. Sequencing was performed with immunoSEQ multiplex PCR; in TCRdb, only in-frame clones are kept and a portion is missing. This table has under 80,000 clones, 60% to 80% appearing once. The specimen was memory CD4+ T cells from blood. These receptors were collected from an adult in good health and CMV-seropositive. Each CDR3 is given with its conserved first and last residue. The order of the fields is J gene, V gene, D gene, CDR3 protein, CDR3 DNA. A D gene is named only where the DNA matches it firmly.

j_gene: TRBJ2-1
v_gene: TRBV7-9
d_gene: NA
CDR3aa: CASSPGSFRLTNLGEQFF
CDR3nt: TGTGCCAGCAGCCCCGGGAGCTTCCGCTTAACCAATCTGGGTGAGCAGTTCTTC

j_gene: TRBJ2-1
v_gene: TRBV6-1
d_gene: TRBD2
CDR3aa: CASSEGWTSGTLEQFF
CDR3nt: TGTGCCAGCAGTGAAGGCTGGACTAGCGGGACCCTTGAGCAGTTCTTC

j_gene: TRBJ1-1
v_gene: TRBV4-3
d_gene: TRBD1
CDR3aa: CASSQSTGGSSEAFF
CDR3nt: TGCGCCAGCAGCCAGTCGACAGGGGGCTCTTCTGAAGCTTTCTTT

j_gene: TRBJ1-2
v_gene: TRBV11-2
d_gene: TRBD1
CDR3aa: CASSYDRAGDGYTF
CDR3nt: TGTGCCAGCAGTTATGACAGGGCAGGCGACGGCTACACCTTC

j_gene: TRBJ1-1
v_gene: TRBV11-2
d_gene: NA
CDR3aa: CASSLGRQVTEAFF
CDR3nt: TGTGCCAGCAGCTTAGGGCGTCAGGTCACTGAAGCTTTCTTT

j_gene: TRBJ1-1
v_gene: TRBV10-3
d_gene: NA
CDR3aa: CAIRESMNTEAFF
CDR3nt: TGTGCCATCAGAGAGTCCATGAACACTGAAGCTTTCTTT

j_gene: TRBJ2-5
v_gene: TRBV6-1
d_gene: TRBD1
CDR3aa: CASTETGGARAQYF
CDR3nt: TGTGCCAGCACGGAGACAGGGGGCGCTCGGGCCCAGTACTTC

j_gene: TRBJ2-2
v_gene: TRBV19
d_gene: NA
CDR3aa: CASSWSLYSPGELFF
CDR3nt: TGTGCCAGTAGTTGGTCCCTCTACTCTCCCGGGGAGCTGTTTTTT

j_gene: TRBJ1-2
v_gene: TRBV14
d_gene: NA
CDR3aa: CASSPYETPGYGYTF
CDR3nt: TGTGCCAGCAGCCCTTATGAGACACCTGGATATGGCTACACCTTC

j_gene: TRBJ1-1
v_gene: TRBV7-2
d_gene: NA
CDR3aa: CASSLSALNTEAFF
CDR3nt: TGTGCCAGCAGCTTATCCGCCTTGAACACTGAAGCTTTCTTT

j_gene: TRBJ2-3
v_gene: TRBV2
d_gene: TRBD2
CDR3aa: CARDGGRASDTQYF
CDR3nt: TGTGCCAGGGACGGGGGGAGGGCGTCAGATACGCAGTATTTT

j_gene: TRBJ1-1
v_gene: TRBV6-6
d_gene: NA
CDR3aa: CASSYQSRPTEAFF
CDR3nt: TGTGCCAGCAGTTACCAGAGTAGGCCCACTGAAGCTTTCTTT

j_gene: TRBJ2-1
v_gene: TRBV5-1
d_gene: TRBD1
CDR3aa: CASSQSQGAYNEQFF
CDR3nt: TGCGCCAGCAGTCAGAGCCAGGGGGCTTACAATGAGCAGTTCTTC

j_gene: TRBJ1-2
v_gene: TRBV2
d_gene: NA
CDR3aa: CASIKREFDGYTF
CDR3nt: TGTGCCAGCATCAAAAGGGAATTCGATGGCTACACCTTC

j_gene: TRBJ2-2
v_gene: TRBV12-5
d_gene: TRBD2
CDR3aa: CASNIAGNTGELFF
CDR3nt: TGTGCTAGTAACATAGCGGGCAACACCGGGGAGCTGTTTTTT

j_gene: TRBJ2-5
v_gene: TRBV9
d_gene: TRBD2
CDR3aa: CASSTKSVGGDYQETQYF
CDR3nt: TGTGCCAGCAGCACCAAGTCGGTCGGGGGGGATTACCAAGAGACCCAGTACTTC

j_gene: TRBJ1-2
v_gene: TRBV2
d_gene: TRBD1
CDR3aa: CASSEGRTGDITF
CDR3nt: TGTGCCAGCAGTGAAGGAAGGACAGGCGATATCACCTTC